The present TCR beta chain was sequenced within a study of T cells after yellow fever vaccination (dated by TCRdb to between 2018 and 2020). About the full investigation: Libraries from fractions with low cell numbers were prepared with the SMART-Seq v4 Ultra Low Input RNA kit. To follow T-cell clones before and after primary and booster YFV17D yellow fever vaccination, bulk TCR alpha and beta repertoires were sequenced over time. Two healthy male donors made up the cohort, one aged 18 to 29 years and the other aged 30 to 40 years. Bulk PBMC replicates and cell subsets were isolated from blood drawn at multiple timepoints before and after both primary and secondary immunization.

The sample's treatment or condition label, decoded: live attenuated yellow fever vaccine strain. At each blood-draw timepoint, two biological replicates of bulk PBMCs were collected. PBMCs were isolated from peripheral blood using a standard Ficoll-Paque protocol. RNA was extracted with TriZol from bulk PBMCs, CD4 and CD8 fractions, and dextramer-positive and dextramer-negative fractions. V and J are truncated by 4 bases and 4 bases respectively, leaving an intervening sequence of 15 bases. From its cysteine to its phenylalanine, the CDR3 spans 16 amino acids. Only the CDR3 portion is preserved as DNA: 48 bases, with reading frame beginning at the first base. Sequences SGHRS (CDR1) and YFSETQ (CDR2) are obtained from the germline V gene. Data came from an Illumina NovaSeq 6000. TCR cDNA was synthesized by 5'RACE template switching, through which a universal primer site and unique molecular identifiers were introduced. cDNA synthesis was primed from both the TCR alpha and TCR beta constant segments. Library amplification involved two PCR steps, and the second step added sample barcodes and sequencing adapters. Sequencing of libraries was performed on Illumina HiSeq 2500 (2x100 bp) or NovaSeq (2x150 bp). In the source study's methods: Demultiplexing of reads and collapsing into UMI consensus sequences were performed with MIGEC, and V(D)J alignment was carried out with MiXCR. Using edgeR on replicate PBMC samples, clonotypes were called vaccine-responding if FDR was below 0.01 and the log2 fold change was above 5 up to day 15. CD4 or CD8 identity was assigned to each bulk clonotype according to whether the clonotype was present at higher abundance in the sequenced CD4 repertoire or the sequenced CD8 repertoire. TCRdb trimmed the raw reads at Q25, called clones with MiXCR and kept productive beta chains. Each entry merges the rows of one CDR3 protein and shows their most common DNA and genes. Clone size and V and J calls follow TCRdb, not the original study. This sample has 300,000 to 350,000 distinct CDR3 sequences in its table, and roughly 4% of those were observed once. Of the sample, approximately 25% is held by the ten largest clones.

This clonotype was counted ten times or more. Which antigen it targets is not known. The input lacks base qualities; no much larger clone sits a single base away. Here is what the overall study found, with its caveats: Because abundant contaminating clonotypes from the bulk population could be contained in FACS-sorted repertoires, computational filtering was required. Because the study included only a couple of donors, the extent to which the findings can be generalized is limited. Most clones expanded after primary vaccination (around 97% of CD4 and 88% of CD8) were re-detected after the booster, suggesting that broad memory maintenance occurred. A small share of clonotypes occurred in both CD4 and CD8 compartments, likely arising from convergent recombination. The secondary T-cell response was weaker than the primary response but faster, peaking on day 5 instead of day 15.

This receptor was taken from a young man who received the YFV17D yellow fever vaccine. Sequenced here: PBMCs, sampled 5 days after the yellow fever booster vaccination. Recombination linked TRBV5-1 to TRBJ2-6; the D gene is possibly TRBD1, with 6 bases matching. CDR3 reads: CASSLVSGDGANVLTF. The nucleotide sequence is given as TGCGCCAGCAGCCTGGTCTCAGGGGACGGGGCCAACGTCCTGACTTTC.